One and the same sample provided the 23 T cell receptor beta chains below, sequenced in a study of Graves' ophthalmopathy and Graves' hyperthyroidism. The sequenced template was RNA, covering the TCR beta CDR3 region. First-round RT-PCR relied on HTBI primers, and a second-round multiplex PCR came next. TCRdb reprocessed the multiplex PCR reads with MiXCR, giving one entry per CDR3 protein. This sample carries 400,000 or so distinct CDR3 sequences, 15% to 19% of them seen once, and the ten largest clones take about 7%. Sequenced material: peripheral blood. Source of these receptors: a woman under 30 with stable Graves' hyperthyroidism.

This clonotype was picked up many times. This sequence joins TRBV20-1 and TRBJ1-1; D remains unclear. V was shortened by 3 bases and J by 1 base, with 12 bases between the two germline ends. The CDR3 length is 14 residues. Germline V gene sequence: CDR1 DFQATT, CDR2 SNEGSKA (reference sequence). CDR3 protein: CSASPAEKNTEAFF. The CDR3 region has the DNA TGCAGTGCTAGTCCGGCCGAAAAGAACACTGAAGCTTTCTTT.

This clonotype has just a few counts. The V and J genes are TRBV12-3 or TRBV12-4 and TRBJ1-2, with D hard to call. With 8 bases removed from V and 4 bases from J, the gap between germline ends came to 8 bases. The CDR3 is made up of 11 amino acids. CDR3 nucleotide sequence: TGTGCCAGCGCTACTCTCTATGGCTACACCTTC. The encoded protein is CASATLYGYTF.

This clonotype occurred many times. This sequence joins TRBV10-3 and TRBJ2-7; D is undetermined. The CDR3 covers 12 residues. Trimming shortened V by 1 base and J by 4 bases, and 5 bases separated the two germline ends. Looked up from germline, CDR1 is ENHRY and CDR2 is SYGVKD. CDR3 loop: CAISEWQYEQYF. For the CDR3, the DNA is TGTGCCATCAGTGAGTGGCAGTACGAGCAGTACTTC.

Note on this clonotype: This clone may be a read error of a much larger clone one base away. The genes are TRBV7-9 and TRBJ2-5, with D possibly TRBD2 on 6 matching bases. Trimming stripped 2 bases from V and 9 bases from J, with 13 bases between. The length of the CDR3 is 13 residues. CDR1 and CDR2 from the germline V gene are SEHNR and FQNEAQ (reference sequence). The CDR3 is CASSLSPRESQYF. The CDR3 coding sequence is TGTGCCAGCAGCTTAAGCCCTCGGGAGTCCCAGTACTTC.

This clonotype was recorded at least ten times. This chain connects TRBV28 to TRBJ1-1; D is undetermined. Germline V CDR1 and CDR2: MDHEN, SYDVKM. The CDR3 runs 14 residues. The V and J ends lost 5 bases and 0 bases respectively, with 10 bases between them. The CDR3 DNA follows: TGTGCCAGCAGTCCCAGGCTCATGAACACTGAAGCTTTCTTT. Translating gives CASSPRLMNTEAFF.

CDR3 in amino acids: CASSGGARYEQYF. CDR3 nucleotide sequence: TGTGCCAGTAGTGGAGGCGCGCGGTACGAGCAGTACTTC. This chain connects TRBV19 to TRBJ2-7; D may be TRBD2 (5 bases). The CDR3 extends over 13 amino acids. CDR1 LNHDA and CDR2 SQIVND come from the germline V gene (reference sequence). The ends were cut back, 5 bases at V and 4 bases at J, with 12 bases in the middle.

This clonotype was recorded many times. The CDR3 here is CASSQGTQSSASSYEQYF. The CDR3 DNA follows: TGCGCCAGCAGCCAAGGAACACAGTCCTCTGCGAGCTCCTACGAGCAGTACTTC. The chain joins TRBV4-1 to TRBJ2-7; no definite D call. Germline loops: CDR1 MGHRA, CDR2 YSYEKL. The CDR3 extends over 18 amino acids. V was cut by 1 base and J by 0 bases, with 19 bases left in between.

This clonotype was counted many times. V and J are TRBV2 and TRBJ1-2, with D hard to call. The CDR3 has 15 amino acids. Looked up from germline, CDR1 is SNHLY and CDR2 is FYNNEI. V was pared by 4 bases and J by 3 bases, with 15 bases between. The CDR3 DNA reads TGTGCCAGCAGTGGTCAGTCAATTATACACTATGGCTACACCTTC. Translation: CASSGQSIIHYGYTF.

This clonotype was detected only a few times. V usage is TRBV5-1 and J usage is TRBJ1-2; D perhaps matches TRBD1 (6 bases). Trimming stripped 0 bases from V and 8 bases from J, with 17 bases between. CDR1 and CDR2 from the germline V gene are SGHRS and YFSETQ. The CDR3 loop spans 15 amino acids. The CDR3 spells CASSLAPGAPGGYTF. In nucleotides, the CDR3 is TGCGCCAGCAGCTTGGCCCCAGGGGCTCCAGGCGGCTACACCTTC.

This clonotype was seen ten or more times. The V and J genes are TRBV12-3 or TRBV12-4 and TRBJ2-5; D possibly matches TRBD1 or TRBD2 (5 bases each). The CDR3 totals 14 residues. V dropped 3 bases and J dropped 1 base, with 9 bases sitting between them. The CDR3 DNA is TGTGCCAGCAGTTTGGGGGTCCTCCAAGAGACCCAGTACTTC. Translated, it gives CASSLGVLQETQYF.

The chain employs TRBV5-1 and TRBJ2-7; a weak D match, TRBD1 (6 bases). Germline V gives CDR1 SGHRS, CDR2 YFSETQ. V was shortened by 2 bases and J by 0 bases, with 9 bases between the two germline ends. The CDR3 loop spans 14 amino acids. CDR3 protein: CASSLTGISYEQYF. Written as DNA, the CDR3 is TGCGCCAGCAGCTTAACAGGGATCTCCTACGAGCAGTACTTC.

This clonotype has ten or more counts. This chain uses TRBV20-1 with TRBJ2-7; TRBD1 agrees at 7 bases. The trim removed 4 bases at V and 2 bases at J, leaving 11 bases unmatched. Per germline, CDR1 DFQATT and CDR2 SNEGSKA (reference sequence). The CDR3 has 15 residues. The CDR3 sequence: CSATLKQGPAYEQYF. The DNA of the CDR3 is TGCAGTGCTACCCTAAAACAGGGGCCCGCCTACGAGCAGTACTTC.

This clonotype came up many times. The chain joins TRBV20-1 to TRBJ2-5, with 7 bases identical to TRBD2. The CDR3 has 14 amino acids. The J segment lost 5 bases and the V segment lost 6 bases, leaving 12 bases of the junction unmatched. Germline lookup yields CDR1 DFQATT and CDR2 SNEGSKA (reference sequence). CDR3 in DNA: TGCAGTGCCCCACCCAGGACTAGTTGGGAGACCCAGTACTTC. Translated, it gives CSAPPRTSWETQYF.

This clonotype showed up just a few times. CDR3 nucleotides: TGCAGCTCCAGGGCCACCTTCCAAGAGACCCAGTACTTC. This gives the protein CSSRATFQETQYF. The gene calls are TRBV29-1 and TRBJ2-5, with a possible D match to TRBD1 (5 bases). Trimming removed 8 bases at V and 1 base at J, with 14 bases between. From germline, CDR1 is SQVTM and CDR2 ANQGSEA. The CDR3 has 13 amino acids.

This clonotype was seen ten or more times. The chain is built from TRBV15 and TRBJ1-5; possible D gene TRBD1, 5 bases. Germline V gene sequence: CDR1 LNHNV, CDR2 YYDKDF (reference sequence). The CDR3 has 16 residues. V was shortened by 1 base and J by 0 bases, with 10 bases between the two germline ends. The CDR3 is CATSRVRQLSNQPQHF. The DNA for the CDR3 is TGTGCCACCAGCAGAGTTCGACAGCTTAGCAATCAGCCCCAGCATTTT.

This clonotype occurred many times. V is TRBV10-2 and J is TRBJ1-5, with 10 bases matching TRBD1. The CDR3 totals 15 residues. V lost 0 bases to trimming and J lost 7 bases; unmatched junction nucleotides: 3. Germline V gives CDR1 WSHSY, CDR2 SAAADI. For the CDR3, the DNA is TGCGCCAGCAGTGAGTCAGGACAGGGGGAGCAGCCCCAGCATTTT. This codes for CASSESGQGEQPQHF.

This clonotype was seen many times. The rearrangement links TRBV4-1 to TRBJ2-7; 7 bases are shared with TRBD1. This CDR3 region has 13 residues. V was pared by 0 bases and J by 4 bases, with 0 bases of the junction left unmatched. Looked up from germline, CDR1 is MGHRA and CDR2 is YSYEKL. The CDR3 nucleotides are TGCGCCAGCAGCCAAGACAGGGGGTACGAGCAGTACTTC. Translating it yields CASSQDRGYEQYF.

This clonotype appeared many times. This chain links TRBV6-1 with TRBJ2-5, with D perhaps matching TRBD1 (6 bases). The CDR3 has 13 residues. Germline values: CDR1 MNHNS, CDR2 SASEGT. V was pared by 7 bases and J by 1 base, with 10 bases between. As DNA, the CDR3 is TGTGCCAGCAAACAGGGAGTCCAAGAGACCCAGTACTTC. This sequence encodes CASKQGVQETQYF.

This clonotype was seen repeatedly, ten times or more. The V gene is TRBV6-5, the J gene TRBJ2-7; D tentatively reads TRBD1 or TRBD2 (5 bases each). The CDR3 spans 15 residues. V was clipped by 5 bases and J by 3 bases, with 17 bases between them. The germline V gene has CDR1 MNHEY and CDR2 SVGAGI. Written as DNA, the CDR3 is TGTGCCAGCAGTACCTCCCTTCGGGGCCTCTACGAGCAGTACTTC. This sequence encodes CASSTSLRGLYEQYF.

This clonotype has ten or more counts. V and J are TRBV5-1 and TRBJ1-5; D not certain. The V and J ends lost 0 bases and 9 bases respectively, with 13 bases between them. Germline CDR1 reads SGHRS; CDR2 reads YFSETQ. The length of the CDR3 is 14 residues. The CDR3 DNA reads TGCGCCAGCAGCTTGGCCCTTGGGGAAGGGCCCCAGCATTTT. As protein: CASSLALGEGPQHF.

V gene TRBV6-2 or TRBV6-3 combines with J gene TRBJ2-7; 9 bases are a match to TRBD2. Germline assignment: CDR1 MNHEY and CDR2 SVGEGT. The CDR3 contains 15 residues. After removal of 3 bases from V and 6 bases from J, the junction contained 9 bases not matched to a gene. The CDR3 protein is CASSYAGLAESEQYF. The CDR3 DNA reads TGTGCCAGCAGTTATGCGGGACTAGCAGAGAGCGAGCAGTACTTC.

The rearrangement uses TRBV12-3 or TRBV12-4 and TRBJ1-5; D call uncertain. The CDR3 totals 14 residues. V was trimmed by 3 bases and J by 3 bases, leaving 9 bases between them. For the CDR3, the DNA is TGTGCCAGCAGTTTTAGTTCACCCAATCAGCCCCAGCATTTT. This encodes CASSFSSPNQPQHF.

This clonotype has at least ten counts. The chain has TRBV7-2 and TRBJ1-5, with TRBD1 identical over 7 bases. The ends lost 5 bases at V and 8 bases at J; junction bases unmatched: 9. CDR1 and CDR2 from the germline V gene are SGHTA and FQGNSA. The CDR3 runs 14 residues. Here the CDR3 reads CASSLEQGTKPQHF. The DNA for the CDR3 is TGTGCCAGCAGCCTAGAACAGGGGACTAAGCCCCAGCATTTT.